This T cell receptor (beta chain) appears in the sequencing data of a study of blood T cell repertoires in COVID-19. The assay was immunoSEQ multiplex PCR, and TCRdb's table has in-frame clones only and misses some. There are about 300,000 clones in the sample; approximately 88% occur only once, and approximately 1.5% lies in the top ten. The CDR3 length is 16 residues. Material for sequencing was peripheral blood. The V and J genes are TRBV21-1 and TRBJ2-3; the table gives TRBD1 as D, unverified against the DNA. TRBV21-1 is a pseudogene. The clonotype originates from a human donor with COVID-19, enrolled during active disease. The donor label of this sample is uncertain. This chain's CDR3 is CASSKGWGPSTDTQYF. The CDR3 DNA follows: TGTGCCAGCAGCAAAGGGTGGGGGCCTAGCACAGATACGCAGTATTTT.